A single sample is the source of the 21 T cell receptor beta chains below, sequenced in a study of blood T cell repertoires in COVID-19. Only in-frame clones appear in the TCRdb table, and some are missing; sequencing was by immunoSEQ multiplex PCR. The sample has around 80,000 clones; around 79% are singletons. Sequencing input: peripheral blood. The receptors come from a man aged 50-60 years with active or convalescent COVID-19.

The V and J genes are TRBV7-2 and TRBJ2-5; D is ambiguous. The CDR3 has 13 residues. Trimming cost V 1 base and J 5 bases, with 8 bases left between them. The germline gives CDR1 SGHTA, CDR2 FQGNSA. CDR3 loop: CASSLGGGETQYF. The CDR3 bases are TGTGCCAGCAGCTTAGGCGGTGGGGAGACCCAGTACTTC.

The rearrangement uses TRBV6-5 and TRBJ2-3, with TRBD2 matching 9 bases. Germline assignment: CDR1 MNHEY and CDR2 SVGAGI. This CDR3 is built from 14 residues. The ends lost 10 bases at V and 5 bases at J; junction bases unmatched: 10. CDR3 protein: CATLAGVERDTQYF. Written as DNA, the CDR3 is TGTGCCACCTTAGCGGGGGTGGAGAGAGATACGCAGTATTTT.

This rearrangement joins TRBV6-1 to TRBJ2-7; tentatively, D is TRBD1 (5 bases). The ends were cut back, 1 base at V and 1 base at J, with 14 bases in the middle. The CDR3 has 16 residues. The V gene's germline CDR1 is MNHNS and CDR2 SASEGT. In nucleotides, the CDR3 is TGTGCCAGCAGTGAAGGAGAGGCAGGGTTATCCTACGAGCAGTACTTC. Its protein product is CASSEGEAGLSYEQYF.

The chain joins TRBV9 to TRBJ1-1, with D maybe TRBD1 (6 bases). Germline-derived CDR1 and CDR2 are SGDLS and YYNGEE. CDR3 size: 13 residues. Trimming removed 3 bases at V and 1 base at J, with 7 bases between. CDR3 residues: CASSARGNTEAFF. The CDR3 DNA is TGTGCCAGCAGCGCCAGGGGGAACACTGAAGCTTTCTTT.

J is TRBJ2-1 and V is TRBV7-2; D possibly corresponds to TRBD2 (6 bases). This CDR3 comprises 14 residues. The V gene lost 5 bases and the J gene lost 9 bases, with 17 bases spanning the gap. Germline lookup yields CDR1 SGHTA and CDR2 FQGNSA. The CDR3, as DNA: TGTGCCAGCAGCCCTAGGCGGGGCTCGGGTGAGCAGTTCTTC. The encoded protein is CASSPRRGSGEQFF.

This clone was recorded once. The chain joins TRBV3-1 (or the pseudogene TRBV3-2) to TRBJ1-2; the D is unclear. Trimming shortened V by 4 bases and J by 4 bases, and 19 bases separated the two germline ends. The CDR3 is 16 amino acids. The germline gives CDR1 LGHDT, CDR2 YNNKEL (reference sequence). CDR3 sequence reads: CASSPFSGEGIYGYTF. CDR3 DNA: TGTGCCAGCAGCCCCTTCTCCGGGGAAGGGATCTATGGCTACACCTTC.

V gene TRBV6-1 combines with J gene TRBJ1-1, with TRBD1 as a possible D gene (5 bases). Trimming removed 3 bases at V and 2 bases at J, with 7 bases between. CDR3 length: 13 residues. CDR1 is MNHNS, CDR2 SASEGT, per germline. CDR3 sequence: CASSDQGNTEAFF. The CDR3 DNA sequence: TGTGCCAGCAGTGATCAGGGTAACACTGAAGCTTTCTTT.

CDR3 sequence: CASRPKGQGPPQPQHF. The CDR3 region has the DNA TGTGCCAGCAGGCCAAAAGGACAGGGGCCACCTCAGCCCCAGCATTTT. This chain joins TRBV27 and TRBJ1-5, with 9 bases fitting TRBD1. The CDR3 is 16 amino acids. In germline, CDR1 is MNHEY, CDR2 SMNVEV (reference sequence). V was clipped by 6 bases and J by 6 bases; unmatched bases: 12.

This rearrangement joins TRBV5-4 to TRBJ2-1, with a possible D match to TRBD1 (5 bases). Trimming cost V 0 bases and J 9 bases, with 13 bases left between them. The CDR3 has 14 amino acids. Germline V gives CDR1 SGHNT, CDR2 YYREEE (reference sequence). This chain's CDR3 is CASSLAGWGTEQFF. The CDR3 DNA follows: TGTGCCAGCAGCTTGGCAGGATGGGGCACTGAGCAGTTCTTC.

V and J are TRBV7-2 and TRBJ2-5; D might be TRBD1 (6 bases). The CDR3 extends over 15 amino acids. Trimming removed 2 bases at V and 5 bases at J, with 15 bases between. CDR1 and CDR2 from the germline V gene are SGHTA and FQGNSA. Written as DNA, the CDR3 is TGTGCCAGCAGCTTACAACGAGGGGGTAGGGAGACCCAGTACTTC. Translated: CASSLQRGGRETQYF. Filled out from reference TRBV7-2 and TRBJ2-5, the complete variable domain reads GAGVSQSPSNKVTEKGKDVELRCDPISGHTALYWYRQSLGQGLEFLIYFQGNSAPDKSGLPSDRFSAERTGGSVSTLTIQRTQQEDSAVYLCASSLQRGGRETQYFGPGTRLLVL.

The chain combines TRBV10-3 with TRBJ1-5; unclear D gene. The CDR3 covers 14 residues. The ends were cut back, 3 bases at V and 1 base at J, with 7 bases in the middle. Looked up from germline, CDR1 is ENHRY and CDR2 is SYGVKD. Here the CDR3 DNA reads TGTGCCATCAGTGAAGAGGTAAGCAATCAGCCCCAGCATTTT. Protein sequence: CAISEEVSNQPQHF.

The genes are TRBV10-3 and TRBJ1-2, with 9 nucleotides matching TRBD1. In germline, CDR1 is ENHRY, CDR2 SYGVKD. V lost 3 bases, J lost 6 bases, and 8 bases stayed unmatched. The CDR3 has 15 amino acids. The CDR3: CAISDPGQGLNGYTF. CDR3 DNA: TGTGCCATCAGTGACCCGGGACAGGGACTTAATGGCTACACCTTC.

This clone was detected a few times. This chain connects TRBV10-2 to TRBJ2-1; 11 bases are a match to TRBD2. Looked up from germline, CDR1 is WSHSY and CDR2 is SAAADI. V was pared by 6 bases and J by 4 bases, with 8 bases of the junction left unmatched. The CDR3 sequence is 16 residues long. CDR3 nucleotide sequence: TGCGCCAGCAGACAGGACACTAGCGGGGGATACAATGAGCAGTTCTTC. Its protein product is CASRQDTSGGYNEQFF.

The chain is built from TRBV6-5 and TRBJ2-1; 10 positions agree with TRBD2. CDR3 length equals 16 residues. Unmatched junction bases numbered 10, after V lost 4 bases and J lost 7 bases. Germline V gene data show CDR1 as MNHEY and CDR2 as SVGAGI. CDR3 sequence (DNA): TGTGCCAGCAGTTTAATAAGCGGGGGGGCCGAGAATGAGCAGTTCTTC. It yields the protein CASSLISGGAENEQFF.

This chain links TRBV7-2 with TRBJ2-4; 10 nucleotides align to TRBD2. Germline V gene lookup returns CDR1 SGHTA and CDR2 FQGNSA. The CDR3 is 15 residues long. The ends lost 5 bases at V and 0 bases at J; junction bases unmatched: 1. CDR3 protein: CASSPSGGAKNIQYF. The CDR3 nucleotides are TGTGCCAGCAGCCCTAGCGGGGGAGCCAAAAACATTCAGTACTTC.

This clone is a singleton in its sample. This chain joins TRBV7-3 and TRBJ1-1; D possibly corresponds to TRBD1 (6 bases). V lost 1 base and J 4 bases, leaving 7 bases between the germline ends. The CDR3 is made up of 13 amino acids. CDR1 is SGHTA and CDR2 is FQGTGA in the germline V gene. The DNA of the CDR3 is TGTGCCAGCAGCTTAAAAGGGGGCACTGAAGCTTTCTTT. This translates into CASSLKGGTEAFF. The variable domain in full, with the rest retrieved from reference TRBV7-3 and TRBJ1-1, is GAGVSQTPSNKVTEKGKYVELRCDPISGHTALYWYRQSLGQGPEFLIYFQGTGAADDSGLPNDRFFAVRPEGSVSTLKIQRTERGDSAVYLCASSLKGGTEAFFGQGTRLTVV.

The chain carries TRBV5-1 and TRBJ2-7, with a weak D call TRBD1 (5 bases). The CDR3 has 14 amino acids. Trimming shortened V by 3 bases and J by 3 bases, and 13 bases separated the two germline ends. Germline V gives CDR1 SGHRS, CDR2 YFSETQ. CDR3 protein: CASSSGRVSYEQYF. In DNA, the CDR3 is TGCGCCAGCAGCTCCGGCAGGGTAAGCTACGAGCAGTACTTC.

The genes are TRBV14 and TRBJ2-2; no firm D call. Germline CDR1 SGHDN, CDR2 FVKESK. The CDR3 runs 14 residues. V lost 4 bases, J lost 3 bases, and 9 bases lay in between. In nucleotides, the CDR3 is TGTGCCAGCAGCCCTAGAAGTTACACCGGGGAGCTGTTTTTT. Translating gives CASSPRSYTGELFF.

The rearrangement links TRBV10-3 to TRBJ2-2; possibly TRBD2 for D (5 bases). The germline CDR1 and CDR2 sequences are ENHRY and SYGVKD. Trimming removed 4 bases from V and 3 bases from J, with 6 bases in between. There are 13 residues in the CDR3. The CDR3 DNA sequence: TGTGCCATCAGTGGGGGAGACACCGGGGAGCTGTTTTTT. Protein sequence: CAISGGDTGELFF.

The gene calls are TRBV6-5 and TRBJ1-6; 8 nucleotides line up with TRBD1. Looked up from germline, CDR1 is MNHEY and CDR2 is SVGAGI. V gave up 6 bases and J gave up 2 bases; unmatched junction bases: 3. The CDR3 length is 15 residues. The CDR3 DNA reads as TGTGCCAGCAGGGGGGACAGGACCTATAATTCACCCCTCCACTTT. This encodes CASRGDRTYNSPLHF.

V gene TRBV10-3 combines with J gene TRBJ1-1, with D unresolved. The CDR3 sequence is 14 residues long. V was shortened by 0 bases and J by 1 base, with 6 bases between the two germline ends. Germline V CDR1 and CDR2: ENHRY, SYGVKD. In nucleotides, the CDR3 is TGTGCCATCAGTGAGTCCGCGGGGAACACTGAAGCTTTCTTT. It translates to CAISESAGNTEAFF.